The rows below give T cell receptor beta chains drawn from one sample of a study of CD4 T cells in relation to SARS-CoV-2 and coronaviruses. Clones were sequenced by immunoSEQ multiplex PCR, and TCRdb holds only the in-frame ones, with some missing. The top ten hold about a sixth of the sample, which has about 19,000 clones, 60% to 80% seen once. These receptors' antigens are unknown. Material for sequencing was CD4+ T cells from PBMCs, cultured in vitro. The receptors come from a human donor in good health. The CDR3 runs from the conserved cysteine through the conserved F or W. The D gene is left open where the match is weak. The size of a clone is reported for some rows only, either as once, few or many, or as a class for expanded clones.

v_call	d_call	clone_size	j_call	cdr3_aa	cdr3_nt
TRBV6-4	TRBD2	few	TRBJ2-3	CASSGLAGADTQYF	TGTGCCAGCAGTGGACTAGCGGGAGCAGATACGCAGTATTTT
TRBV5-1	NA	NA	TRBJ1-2	CASSYGARSGTQVNYGYTF	TGCGCCAGCAGCTATGGGGCAAGATCCGGGACACAGGTCAACTATGGCTACACCTTC
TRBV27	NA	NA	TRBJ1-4	CARPKAVTFSTNEKLFF	TGTGCCAGGCCGAAGGCCGTCACTTTCTCAACTAATGAAAAACTGTTTTTT
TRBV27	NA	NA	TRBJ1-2	CASSFGGGNYGYTF	TGTGCCAGCAGTTTTGGCGGGGGTAACTATGGCTACACCTTC
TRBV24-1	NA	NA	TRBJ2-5	CATSDSRGAQETQYF	TGTGCCACCAGTGATTCCAGGGGGGCCCAAGAGACCCAGTACTTC
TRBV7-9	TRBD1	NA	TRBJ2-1	CASSLAGTVDNEQFF	TGTGCCAGCAGCTTAGCCGGGACAGTGGACAATGAGCAGTTCTTC
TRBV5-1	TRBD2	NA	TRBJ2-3	CASSLAASGGGDTQYF	TGCGCCAGCAGCTTGGCCGCTAGCGGGGGCGGGGATACGCAGTATTTT
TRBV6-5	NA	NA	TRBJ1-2	CASRGTSGYTF	TGTGCCAGCAGGGGAACCAGTGGCTACACCTTC
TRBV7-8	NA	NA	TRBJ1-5	CASTAVGPPLSNQPQHF	TGTGCCAGCACCGCGGTGGGCCCACCCCTTAGCAATCAGCCCCAGCATTTT
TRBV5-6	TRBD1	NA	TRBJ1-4	CASSLGGQGNEKLFF	TGTGCCAGCAGCTTGGGGGGACAGGGGAATGAAAAACTGTTTTTT
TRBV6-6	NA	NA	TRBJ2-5	CATMTGGETQYF	TGTGCCACAATGACAGGTGGTGAGACCCAGTACTTC
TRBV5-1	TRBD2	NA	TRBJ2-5	CASSMGLAVETQYF	TGCGCCAGCAGCATGGGACTAGCCGTGGAGACCCAGTACTTC
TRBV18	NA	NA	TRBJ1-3	CASSPVPLRAAGNTIYF	TGTGCCAGCTCACCAGTCCCCCTCCGAGCGGCTGGAAACACCATATATTTT
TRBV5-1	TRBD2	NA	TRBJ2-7	CASSLTGTSGEQYF	TGCGCCAGCAGCTTAACCGGGACTAGTGGCGAGCAGTACTTC
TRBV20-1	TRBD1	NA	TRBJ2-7	CSASSNRGYEQYF	TGCAGTGCTAGTTCTAACAGGGGCTACGAGCAGTACTTC
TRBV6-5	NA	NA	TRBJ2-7	CASSYSGGRSYEQYF	TGTGCCAGCAGTTACTCGGGGGGTAGGTCCTACGAGCAGTACTTC
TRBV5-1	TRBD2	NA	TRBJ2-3	CASNLAGSFPDTQYF	TGCGCCAGCAACCTAGCGGGAAGCTTCCCAGATACGCAGTATTTT
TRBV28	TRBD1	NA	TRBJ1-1	CATTGETSEAFF	TGTGCCACGACAGGGGAAACTAGTGAAGCTTTCTTT
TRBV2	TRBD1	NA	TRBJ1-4	CASSTGGTGSEKLFF	TGTGCCAGCAGTACCGGGGGGACAGGGAGTGAAAAACTGTTTTTT
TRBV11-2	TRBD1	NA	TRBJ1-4	CASSSYGQGSGEKLFF	TGTGCCAGCAGCTCTTACGGACAGGGCTCGGGCGAAAAACTGTTTTTT
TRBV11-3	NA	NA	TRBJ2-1	CASSLGAGEQFF	TGTGCCAGCAGTCTAGGGGCCGGTGAGCAGTTCTTC
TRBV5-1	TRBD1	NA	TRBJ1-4	CASSSTGPDEKLFF	TGCGCCAGCAGCTCGACAGGGCCGGATGAAAAACTGTTTTTT
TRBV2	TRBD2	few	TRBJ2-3	CASGPSGIITDTQYF	TGTGCCAGCGGACCTAGCGGGATTATCACAGATACGCAGTATTTT
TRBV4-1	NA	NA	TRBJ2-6	CASSQDGLGVSGANVLTF	TGCGCCAGCAGCCAAGACGGTTTGGGGGTATCTGGGGCCAACGTCCTGACTTTC
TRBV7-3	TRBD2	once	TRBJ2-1	CASSSLAGAYNEQFF	TGTGCCAGCAGCTCCCTAGCGGGAGCCTACAATGAGCAGTTCTTC
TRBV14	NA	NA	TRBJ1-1	CASSTDWNTEAFF	TGTGCCAGCAGCACGGATTGGAACACTGAAGCTTTCTTT
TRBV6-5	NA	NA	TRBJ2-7	CASTEVPYEQYF	TGTGCCAGCACGGAGGTACCCTACGAGCAGTACTTC
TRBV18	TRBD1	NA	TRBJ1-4	CASSPWDGQGEKLFF	TGTGCCAGCTCACCATGGGACGGACAGGGAGAAAAACTGTTTTTT
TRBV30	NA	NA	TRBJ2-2	CAWSIVHSGELFF	TGTGCCTGGAGTATTGTGCATTCCGGGGAGCTGTTTTTT
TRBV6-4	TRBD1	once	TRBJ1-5	CASRLSDPGTVYHSNQPQHF	TGTGCCAGCAGGCTATCGGATCCAGGGACAGTTTATCATAGCAATCAGCCCCAGCATTTT
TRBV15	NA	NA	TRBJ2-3	CATSRVAGFTDTQYF	TGTGCCACCAGCAGAGTTGCAGGGTTCACAGATACGCAGTATTTT
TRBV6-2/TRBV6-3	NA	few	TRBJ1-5	CASSYIGIGQPQHF	TGTGCCAGCAGTTATATAGGAATCGGGCAGCCCCAGCATTTT
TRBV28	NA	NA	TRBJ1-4	CATIRTQGLNEKLFF	TGTGCCACCATTCGTACTCAGGGGTTGAATGAAAAACTGTTTTTT
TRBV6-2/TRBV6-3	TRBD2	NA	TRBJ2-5	CASSYSTSGSETQYF	TGTGCCAGCAGTTACTCTACTAGCGGGAGTGAGACCCAGTACTTC
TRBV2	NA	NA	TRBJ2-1	CASSGVSYNEQFF	TGTGCCAGCAGCGGGGTCTCCTACAATGAGCAGTTCTTC
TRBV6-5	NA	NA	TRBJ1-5	CASSSGPQPQHF	TGTGCCAGCAGTTCAGGGCCCCAGCCCCAGCATTTT
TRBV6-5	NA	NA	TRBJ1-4	CASKVSRAGEKLFF	TGTGCCAGCAAAGTTAGCAGGGCTGGTGAAAAACTGTTTTTT
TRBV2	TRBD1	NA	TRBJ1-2	CASTGQGANYGYTF	TGTGCCAGCACTGGGCAGGGGGCGAACTATGGCTACACCTTC
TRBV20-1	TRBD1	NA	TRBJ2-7	CSARTGGEQYF	TGCAGTGCAAGGACAGGGGGGGAGCAGTACTTC
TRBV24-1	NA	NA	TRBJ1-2	CATSVGPSRGYTF	TGTGCCACCAGTGTTGGACCGTCCAGGGGCTACACCTTC
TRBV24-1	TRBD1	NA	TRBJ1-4	CATSDNGQGGEKLFF	TGTGCCACCAGTGACAACGGACAGGGCGGTGAAAAACTGTTTTTT
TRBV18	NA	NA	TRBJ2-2	CASSPPGTANTGELFF	TGTGCCAGCTCACCACCAGGGACGGCAAACACCGGGGAGCTGTTTTTT
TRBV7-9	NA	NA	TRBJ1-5	CASSEVGTAVGQPQHF	TGTGCCAGCAGCGAAGTGGGGACGGCAGTCGGTCAGCCCCAGCATTTT
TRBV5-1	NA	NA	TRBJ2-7	CASSLVLSGEQYF	TGCGCCAGCAGCTTGGTGCTCAGCGGCGAGCAGTACTTC